This is a list of T cell receptor beta chains from one sample in a study of OX40 agonist ivuxolimab in advanced cancers. Profiled with immunoSEQ multiplex PCR; TCRdb holds only in-frame clones, not every one. The sample consists of almost 80,000 clones, 84% of them appearing once. Material: CD4+ or CD8+ T cells sorted from blood, obtained in a trial of the OX40 agonist ivuxolimab. Receptor source: an adult with an advanced solid tumor such as melanoma, head and neck, liver or kidney cancer. Both conserved end residues are part of each CDR3. The D gene is left open where the match is weak. Clone size is shown for a subset of rows, as once, few, many or a class of expanded clone.

v_gene: TRBV15
j_gene: TRBJ2-7
d_gene: -
abundance: -
CDR3aa: CATSRDSPGGNYEQYF
CDR3nt: TGTGCCACCAGCAGAGATAGTCCAGGAGGAAACTACGAGCAGTACTTC

v_gene: TRBV9
j_gene: TRBJ2-5
d_gene: -
abundance: -
CDR3aa: CASSLNTRARTQYF
CDR3nt: TGTGCCAGCAGCTTGAATACAAGGGCACGGACCCAGTACTTC

v_gene: TRBV19
j_gene: TRBJ2-5
d_gene: -
abundance: -
CDR3aa: CASSPRGRVQETQYF
CDR3nt: TGTGCCAGTAGTCCGAGGGGCAGGGTCCAAGAGACCCAGTACTTC

v_gene: TRBV4-1
j_gene: TRBJ2-1
d_gene: TRBD2
abundance: few
CDR3aa: CASSLGTLSGRYYYNEQFF
CDR3nt: TGCGCCAGCAGCCTTGGAACCCTTAGCGGGAGATATTACTACAATGAGCAGTTCTTC

v_gene: TRBV7-9
j_gene: TRBJ1-1
d_gene: -
abundance: few
CDR3aa: CASSFSQGTEAFF
CDR3nt: TGTGCCAGCAGCTTTTCTCAGGGCACTGAAGCTTTCTTT

v_gene: TRBV28
j_gene: TRBJ2-1
d_gene: -
abundance: once
CDR3aa: CASSGPAHEQFF
CDR3nt: TGTGCCAGCAGTGGCCCAGCCCATGAGCAGTTCTTC

v_gene: TRBV7-9
j_gene: TRBJ2-7
d_gene: TRBD2
abundance: -
CDR3aa: CASSHTSGVYEQYF
CDR3nt: TGTGCCAGCAGCCATACTAGCGGAGTTTACGAGCAGTACTTC

v_gene: TRBV11-2
j_gene: TRBJ2-3
d_gene: -
abundance: -
CDR3aa: CASLSIRGDTQYF
CDR3nt: TGTGCCAGCCTCTCAATCCGGGGAGATACGCAGTATTTT

v_gene: TRBV27
j_gene: TRBJ1-2
d_gene: TRBD1
abundance: -
CDR3aa: CASSEGARGYGYTF
CDR3nt: TGTGCCAGCAGCGAGGGGGCGCGGGGGTATGGCTACACCTTC

v_gene: TRBV2
j_gene: TRBJ1-2
d_gene: TRBD1
abundance: -
CDR3aa: CASSETTGFDYGYTF
CDR3nt: TGTGCCAGCAGTGAGACGACAGGGTTCGACTATGGCTACACCTTC

v_gene: TRBV5-1
j_gene: TRBJ2-6
d_gene: TRBD1
abundance: -
CDR3aa: CASSLAPQGSGANVLTF
CDR3nt: TGCGCCAGCAGCTTGGCCCCACAGGGGAGCGGGGCCAACGTCCTGACTTTC

v_gene: TRBV7-9
j_gene: TRBJ2-1
d_gene: -
abundance: -
CDR3aa: CASAPALSGSNEQFF
CDR3nt: TGTGCCAGCGCACCAGCTTTGAGTGGTTCCAATGAGCAGTTCTTC

v_gene: TRBV7-2
j_gene: TRBJ2-7
d_gene: TRBD1
abundance: -
CDR3aa: CASSLKGTGGYEQYF
CDR3nt: TGTGCCAGCAGCCTGAAGGGGACAGGGGGTTACGAGCAGTACTTC

v_gene: TRBV30
j_gene: TRBJ2-1
d_gene: TRBD2
abundance: -
CDR3aa: CAWSRTSSNNEQFF
CDR3nt: TGTGCCTGGAGCCGGACTAGCTCTAACAATGAGCAGTTCTTC

v_gene: TRBV6-5
j_gene: TRBJ1-5
d_gene: -
abundance: -
CDR3aa: CASRSPNQPQHF
CDR3nt: TGTGCCAGCAGGAGCCCCAATCAGCCCCAGCATTTT

v_gene: TRBV5-1
j_gene: TRBJ1-2
d_gene: -
abundance: -
CDR3aa: CASSSQGYTYGYTF
CDR3nt: TGCGCCAGCAGCTCTCAAGGGTATACTTATGGCTACACCTTC

v_gene: TRBV4-3
j_gene: TRBJ2-3
d_gene: TRBD1
abundance: -
CDR3aa: CASSQDRGQGVSDTQYF
CDR3nt: TGCGCCAGCAGCCAAGATCGAGGGCAGGGGGTGTCAGATACGCAGTATTTT

v_gene: TRBV7-2
j_gene: TRBJ2-7
d_gene: TRBD2
abundance: -
CDR3aa: CASSLRAGLPTYEQYF
CDR3nt: TGTGCCAGCAGCCTTAGGGCGGGACTACCCACCTACGAGCAGTACTTC

v_gene: TRBV4-2
j_gene: TRBJ2-3
d_gene: -
abundance: -
CDR3aa: CASSLPYGGRSTDTQYF
CDR3nt: TGTGCCAGCAGCCTCCCCTACGGGGGACGGAGCACAGATACGCAGTATTTT

v_gene: TRBV2
j_gene: TRBJ1-3
d_gene: -
abundance: -
CDR3aa: CASSGSQGSGNTIYF
CDR3nt: TGTGCCAGCAGTGGTTCTCAGGGTAGTGGAAACACCATATATTTT

v_gene: TRBV28
j_gene: TRBJ1-3
d_gene: -
abundance: -
CDR3aa: CASSFSGNTIYF
CDR3nt: TGTGCCAGCAGTTTCTCTGGAAACACCATATATTTT

v_gene: TRBV15
j_gene: TRBJ1-1
d_gene: TRBD1
abundance: -
CDR3aa: CATSRDRVNTEAFF
CDR3nt: TGTGCCACCAGTCGGGACAGGGTAAACACTGAAGCTTTCTTT

v_gene: TRBV7-9
j_gene: TRBJ1-1
d_gene: -
abundance: -
CDR3aa: CASSSLVGQGKNTEAFF
CDR3nt: TGTGCCAGCAGCTCCCTGGTGGGGCAGGGAAAGAACACTGAAGCTTTCTTT

v_gene: TRBV6-5
j_gene: TRBJ1-1
d_gene: -
abundance: -
CDR3aa: CASSTFGQKEAFF
CDR3nt: TGTGCCAGCAGTACCTTTGGACAGAAAGAAGCTTTCTTT

v_gene: TRBV30
j_gene: TRBJ2-7
d_gene: -
abundance: -
CDR3aa: CAGATGWAYEQYF
CDR3nt: TGTGCCGGGGCGACAGGTTGGGCCTACGAGCAGTACTTC

v_gene: TRBV28
j_gene: TRBJ2-7
d_gene: TRBD2
abundance: -
CDR3aa: CASSAGGPYEQYF
CDR3nt: TGTGCCAGCAGCGCGGGGGGGCCCTACGAGCAGTACTTC

v_gene: TRBV4-1
j_gene: TRBJ2-7
d_gene: -
abundance: -
CDR3aa: CASSRGTVSYEQYF
CDR3nt: TGCGCCAGCAGCCGCGGGACCGTATCCTACGAGCAGTACTTC

v_gene: TRBV9
j_gene: TRBJ2-7
d_gene: TRBD2
abundance: -
CDR3aa: CASSPSGGLYEQYF
CDR3nt: TGTGCCAGCAGCCCAAGCGGGGGACTTTACGAGCAGTACTTC

v_gene: TRBV7-8
j_gene: TRBJ2-2
d_gene: -
abundance: -
CDR3aa: CASSNGQRGSTGELFF
CDR3nt: TGTGCCAGCAGCAATGGACAGAGGGGATCAACCGGGGAGCTGTTTTTT

v_gene: TRBV11-2
j_gene: TRBJ1-1
d_gene: TRBD1
abundance: few
CDR3aa: CASSLGRDRQAFF
CDR3nt: TGTGCCAGCAGCTTAGGTCGGGACAGGCAAGCTTTCTTT

v_gene: TRBV7-9
j_gene: TRBJ2-7
d_gene: -
abundance: -
CDR3aa: CASSVTGIGEQYF
CDR3nt: TGTGCCAGCAGCGTCACAGGGATAGGGGAGCAGTACTTC

v_gene: TRBV27
j_gene: TRBJ2-1
d_gene: TRBD2
abundance: -
CDR3aa: CASSLLRPGLAGEDEQFF
CDR3nt: TGTGCCAGCAGTTTATTACGTCCAGGACTAGCGGGAGAAGATGAGCAGTTCTTC

v_gene: TRBV28
j_gene: TRBJ1-1
d_gene: -
abundance: -
CDR3aa: CASSSPGENTEAFF
CDR3nt: TGTGCCAGCAGTTCCCCAGGGGAGAACACTGAAGCTTTCTTT

v_gene: TRBV7-2
j_gene: TRBJ2-4
d_gene: -
abundance: -
CDR3aa: CASSPGAFKNIQYF
CDR3nt: TGTGCCAGCAGCCCCGGGGCATTCAAAAACATTCAGTACTTC

v_gene: TRBV19
j_gene: TRBJ1-2
d_gene: TRBD1
abundance: -
CDR3aa: CASSRDRVYYGYTF
CDR3nt: TGTGCCAGTAGCCGGGACAGGGTATACTATGGCTACACCTTC

v_gene: TRBV7-2
j_gene: TRBJ1-1
d_gene: -
abundance: -
CDR3aa: CASSFTTNTEAFF
CDR3nt: TGTGCCAGCAGCTTTACAACGAACACTGAAGCTTTCTTT

v_gene: TRBV6-1
j_gene: TRBJ1-2
d_gene: TRBD1
abundance: -
CDR3aa: CASSEVGPGQGTGYTF
CDR3nt: TGTGCCAGCAGTGAAGTAGGCCCGGGACAGGGGACTGGCTACACCTTC

v_gene: TRBV19
j_gene: TRBJ2-3
d_gene: TRBD2
abundance: -
CDR3aa: CASSLAGGMADTQYF
CDR3nt: TGTGCCAGTAGTCTAGCGGGGGGAATGGCAGATACGCAGTATTTT

v_gene: TRBV6-5
j_gene: TRBJ2-1
d_gene: TRBD2
abundance: -
CDR3aa: CASSYGTSGIGEQFF
CDR3nt: TGTGCCAGCAGTTATGGGACTAGCGGGATCGGTGAGCAGTTCTTC

v_gene: TRBV6-1
j_gene: TRBJ2-1
d_gene: -
abundance: -
CDR3aa: CASFLGANEQFF
CDR3nt: TGTGCCAGTTTTCTGGGGGCTAATGAGCAGTTCTTC

v_gene: TRBV6-1
j_gene: TRBJ2-5
d_gene: -
abundance: -
CDR3aa: CASGIYQETQYF
CDR3nt: TGTGCCAGCGGGATTTACCAAGAGACCCAGTACTTC

v_gene: TRBV11-3
j_gene: TRBJ2-3
d_gene: -
abundance: -
CDR3aa: CASSLGHRDPKGTDTQYF
CDR3nt: TGTGCCAGCAGCTTAGGCCACCGGGACCCTAAGGGGACAGATACGCAGTATTTT

v_gene: TRBV5-1
j_gene: TRBJ2-1
d_gene: -
abundance: -
CDR3aa: CASSIPSYNEQFF
CDR3nt: TGCGCCAGCAGCATACCCTCCTACAATGAGCAGTTCTTC

v_gene: TRBV2
j_gene: TRBJ1-6
d_gene: -
abundance: -
CDR3aa: CASQGGSPLHF
CDR3nt: TGTGCCAGCCAGGGTGGTTCACCCCTCCACTTT

v_gene: TRBV2
j_gene: TRBJ2-7
d_gene: -
abundance: -
CDR3aa: CASSLRDDEQYF
CDR3nt: TGTGCCAGCAGCTTGCGTGACGACGAGCAGTACTTC

v_gene: TRBV12-5
j_gene: TRBJ2-5
d_gene: TRBD1
abundance: -
CDR3aa: CASGPDRGQETQYF
CDR3nt: TGTGCTAGTGGTCCCGACAGGGGGCAAGAGACCCAGTACTTC